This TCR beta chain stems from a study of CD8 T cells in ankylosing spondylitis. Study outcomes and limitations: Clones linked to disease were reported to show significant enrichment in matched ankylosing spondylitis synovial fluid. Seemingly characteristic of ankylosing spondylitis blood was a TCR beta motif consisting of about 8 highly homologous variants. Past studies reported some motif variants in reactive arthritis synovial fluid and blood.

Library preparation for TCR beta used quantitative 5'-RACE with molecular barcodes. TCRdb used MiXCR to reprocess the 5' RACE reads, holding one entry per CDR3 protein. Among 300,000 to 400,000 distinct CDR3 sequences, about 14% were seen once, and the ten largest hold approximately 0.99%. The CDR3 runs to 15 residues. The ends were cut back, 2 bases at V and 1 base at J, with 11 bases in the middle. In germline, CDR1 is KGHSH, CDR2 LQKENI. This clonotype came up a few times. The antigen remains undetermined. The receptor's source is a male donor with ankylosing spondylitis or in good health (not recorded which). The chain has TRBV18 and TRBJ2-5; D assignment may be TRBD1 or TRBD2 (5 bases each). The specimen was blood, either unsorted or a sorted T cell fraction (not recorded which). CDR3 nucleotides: TGTGCCAGCTCACCAGAGGGGCGGTTCCAAGAGACCCAGTACTTC. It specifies CASSPEGRFQETQYF.